This paragraph covers one T cell receptor beta chain sequence. Its antigen is unknown. No per-base quality is available; no much larger clone lies one base away. The CDR3 regions of human TCRbeta chains were analyzed by immunosequencing. In the authors' own workflow: Repertoire TCRs were checked for matches against a reference library of SARS-CoV-2-specific TCRs that had been generated using the MIRA antigen-specificity platform. Breadth was defined as the fraction of unique TCRs that were SARS-CoV-2-associated. Depth was defined as the fraction of total T cells that were SARS-CoV-2-associated. Using the MIRA data, each spike-specific TCR was mapped to the spike region that the TCR reacts to and placed in a CD4 or CD8 class. Log10-transformed breadth and depth values were compared by one-way ANOVA with Sidak's multiple comparisons tests. Imported from immuneACCESS, the table was reduced by TCRdb to in-frame sequences with V and J called. These copies leave out some clones; in studies compared against another copy, an unresolved V gene accounts for under half, and the cause of the remainder is not known. D and trimming come from the DNA, and the V and J calls and clone size come from that table. Recorded for this sample are 90,000 to 100,000 clones; nearly 90% of them occurred a single time. Around 3.2% of the sample rests with the top ten.

The data derive from a study of T cell responses to AZD1222 COVID-19 vaccine (dated by TCRdb to 2020 to 2023). Looking at the study overall: Because spike-specific TCR depth and breadth did not differ between the two schedules, AZD1222 recipients who got a second dose at roughly 4 weeks were pooled with those who got a second dose at roughly 12 weeks. A total of 233 trial participants underwent TCR sequencing, of whom about 200 received two doses of AZD1222 and around 26 received two doses of the MenACWY control vaccine. Trial participants were enrolled by age into subgroups of 18-55, 56-69 and 70-plus years, and about 150, 27 and 61 TCR-sequenced participants, respectively, were included in these subgroups.

The time point label, read with the paper, signifies: baseline before first vaccination. The vaccinee samples were drawn from two UK trials, COV001 and COV002, one of which was a single-blind randomized controlled phase 2/3 trial testing AZD1222 (ChAdOx1 nCoV-19) in healthy adults. For TCRbeta chain sequencing, PBMC samples were collected from trial participants at day 0 and at day 28 after the second dose. Paper-wide results and their limitations: CD4 TCRs associated with the vaccine covered the entire spike protein, and the dominant responses were in regions 160-218 and 743-854. Epitopes outside the regions mutated in the B.1.351 and B.1.1.7 variants were reportedly recognized by nearly half of the unique spike-specific TCRs. Conclusions about previously exposed vaccinees were limited because only six AZD1222 recipients were SARS-CoV-2 seropositive at baseline. After two AZD1222 doses, spike-specific TCR breadth and depth were significantly higher than at day 0 and than in MenACWY recipients. No day 14 peak-response samples were available, so repertoires were characterized only after the peak T cell response. In the small 56-69-year group, the increase in depth fell short of significance, most likely because of low power. Most participants were white British and females outnumbered males, and the authors suggested that clonal diversity may have been underestimated.

This specimen consisted of peripheral blood, obtained on day 0 of AZD1222 vaccination. The origin of this receptor is an adult in good health.

This receptor has the CDR3 CAISESGIAGNTIYF. The nucleotide sequence is TGTGCCATCAGTGAGTCAGGGATCGCTGGAAACACCATATATTTT. This chain joins TRBV10-3 to TRBJ1-3; there is no confident call for the D gene. From the cysteine through the phenylalanine, the CDR3 covers 15 amino acids. CDR3 DNA is the only sequence kept; it has 45 bases, read in frame from the first base. The germline V gene supplies CDR1 ENHRY and CDR2 SYGVKD. V loses 0 bases, J loses 2 bases, and the germline ends lie 8 bases apart.